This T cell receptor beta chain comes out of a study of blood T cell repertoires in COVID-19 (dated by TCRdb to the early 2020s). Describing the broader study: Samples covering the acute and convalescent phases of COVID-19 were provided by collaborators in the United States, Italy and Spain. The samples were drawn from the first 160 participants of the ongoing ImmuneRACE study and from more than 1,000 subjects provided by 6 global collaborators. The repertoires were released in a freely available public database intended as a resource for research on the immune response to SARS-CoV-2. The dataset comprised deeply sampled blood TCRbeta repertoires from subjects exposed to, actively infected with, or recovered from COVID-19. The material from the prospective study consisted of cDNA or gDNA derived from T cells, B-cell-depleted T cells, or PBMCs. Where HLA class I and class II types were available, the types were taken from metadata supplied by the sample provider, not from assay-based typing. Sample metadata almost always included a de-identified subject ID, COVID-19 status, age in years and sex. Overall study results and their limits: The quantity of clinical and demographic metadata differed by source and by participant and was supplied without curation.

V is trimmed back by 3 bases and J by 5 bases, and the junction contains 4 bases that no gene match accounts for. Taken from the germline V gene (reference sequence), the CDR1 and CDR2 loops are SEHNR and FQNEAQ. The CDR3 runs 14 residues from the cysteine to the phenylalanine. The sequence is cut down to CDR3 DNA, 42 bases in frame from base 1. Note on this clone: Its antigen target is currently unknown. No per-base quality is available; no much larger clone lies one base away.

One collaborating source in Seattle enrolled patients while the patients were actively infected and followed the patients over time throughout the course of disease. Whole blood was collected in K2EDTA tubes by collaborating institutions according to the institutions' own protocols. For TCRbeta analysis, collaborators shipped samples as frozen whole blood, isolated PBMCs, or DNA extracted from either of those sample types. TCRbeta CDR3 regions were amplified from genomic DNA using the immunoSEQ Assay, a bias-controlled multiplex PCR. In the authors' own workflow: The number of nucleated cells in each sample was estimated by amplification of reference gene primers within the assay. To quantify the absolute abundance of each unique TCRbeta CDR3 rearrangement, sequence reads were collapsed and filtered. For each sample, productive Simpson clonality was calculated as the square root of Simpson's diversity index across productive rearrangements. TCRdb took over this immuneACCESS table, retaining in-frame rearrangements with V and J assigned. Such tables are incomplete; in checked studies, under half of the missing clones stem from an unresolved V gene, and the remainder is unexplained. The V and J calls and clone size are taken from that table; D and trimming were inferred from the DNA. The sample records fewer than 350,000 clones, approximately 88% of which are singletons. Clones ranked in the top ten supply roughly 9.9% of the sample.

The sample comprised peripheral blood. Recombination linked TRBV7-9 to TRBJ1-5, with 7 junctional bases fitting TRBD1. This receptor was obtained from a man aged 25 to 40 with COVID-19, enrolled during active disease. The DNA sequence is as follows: TGTGCCAGCAGCTTTACAGGGGAGCATCAGCCCCAGCATTTT. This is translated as CASSFTGEHQPQHF.